This record covers a single T cell receptor (beta chain). Germline V gene sequence: CDR1 SGHTA, CDR2 FQGNSA. With 3 bases removed from V and 6 bases from J, the gap between germline ends came to 12 bases. This CDR3 spans 14 amino acids. Assay: immunoSEQ multiplex PCR; the TCRdb copy retains only in-frame clones and omits some. The sample has tens of thousands of clones; approximately 84% are singletons. The data were taken from a study of blood T cell repertoires in COVID-19. The clonotype was recovered from a human donor in a cohort sampled during active COVID-19. The V and J genes are TRBV7-2 and TRBJ2-1; D not certain. Sequencing was carried out using peripheral blood. The CDR3 sequence: CASSFVSVPNEQFF. The CDR3, as DNA: TGTGCCAGCAGCTTCGTGTCCGTTCCCAATGAGCAGTTCTTC.